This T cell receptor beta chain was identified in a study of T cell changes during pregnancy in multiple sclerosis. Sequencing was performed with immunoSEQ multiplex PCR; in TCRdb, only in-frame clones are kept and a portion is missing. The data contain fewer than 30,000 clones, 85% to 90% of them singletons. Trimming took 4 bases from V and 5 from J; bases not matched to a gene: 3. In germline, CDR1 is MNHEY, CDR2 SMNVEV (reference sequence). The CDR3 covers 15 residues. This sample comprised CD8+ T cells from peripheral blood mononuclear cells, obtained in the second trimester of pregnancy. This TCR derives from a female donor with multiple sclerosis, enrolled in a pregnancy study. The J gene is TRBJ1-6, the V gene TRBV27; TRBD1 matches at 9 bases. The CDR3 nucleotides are TGTGCCAGCAGTTCCAGACAGGGGGATAATTCACCCCTCCACTTT. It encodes CASSSRQGDNSPLHF.